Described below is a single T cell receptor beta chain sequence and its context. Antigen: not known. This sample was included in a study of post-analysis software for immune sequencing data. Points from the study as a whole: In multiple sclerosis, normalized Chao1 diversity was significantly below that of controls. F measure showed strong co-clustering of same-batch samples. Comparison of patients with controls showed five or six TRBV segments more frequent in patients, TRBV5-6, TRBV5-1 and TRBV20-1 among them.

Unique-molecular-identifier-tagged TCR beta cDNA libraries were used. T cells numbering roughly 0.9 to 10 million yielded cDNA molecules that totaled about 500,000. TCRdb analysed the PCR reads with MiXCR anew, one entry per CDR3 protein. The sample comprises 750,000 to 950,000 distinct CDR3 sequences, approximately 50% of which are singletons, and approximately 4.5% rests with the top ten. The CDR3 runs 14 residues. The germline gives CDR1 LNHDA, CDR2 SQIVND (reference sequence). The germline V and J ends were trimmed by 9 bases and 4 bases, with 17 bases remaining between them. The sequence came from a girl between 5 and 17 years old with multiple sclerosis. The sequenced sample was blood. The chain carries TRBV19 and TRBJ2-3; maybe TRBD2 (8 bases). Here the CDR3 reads CASTREGAADTQYF. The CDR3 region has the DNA TGTGCCAGCACCCGGGAGGGGGCGGCAGATACGCAGTATTTT.